This TCR beta chain was found in a study of a mutant IDH1 vaccine in newly diagnosed glioma. The overall study: Therapy received beforehand was radiotherapy, temozolomide, or both, with most patients given both.

To note about this clone: Its target is unknown.

Study-wide results and limits: Pseudoprogression seemed unlinked to shifts in top peripheral T cell clonotypes.

Time point reported: baseline, week 1 (first vaccination visit). This sample's treatment: pre-vaccination baseline after standard-of-care therapy. Germline V CDR1 and CDR2: LNHDA, SQIVND (reference sequence). Trimming pared 3 bases from V and 10 bases from J, leaving 10 bases between. The CDR3 contains 12 residues. Profiled with immunoSEQ multiplex PCR; TCRdb holds only in-frame clones, not every one. The data contain approximately 52,000 clones, about 83% of them seen just once; the ten biggest clones take up 1.8%. The chain combines TRBV19 with TRBJ2-1; perhaps TRBD2 as D (5 bases). This receptor was identified in a middle-aged woman with glioma. The sample consisted of PBMCs, taken from a glioma patient treated with radiotherapy, temozolomide or both. The CDR3 nucleotides read TGTGCCAGTAGTATCCCCTCGGGGGAGCAGTTCTTC. Translation gives CASSIPSGEQFF.